Following are 18 T cell receptor beta chains from one sample sequenced in a study of response to subunit inactivated influenza vaccine. TCRdb redid the calling of the RT-PCR reads with MiXCR, one entry per CDR3 protein. This sample has about 540,000 distinct CDR3 sequences, with 14% found just once. The material sequenced was PBMCs from blood, taken 11 to 12 days after vaccination. All receptors derive from a man aged 50 to 60 who received an inactivated influenza vaccine.

The chain couples TRBV6-5 to TRBJ1-4; 7 bases map to TRBD1. Per germline, CDR1 MNHEY and CDR2 SVGAGI. The CDR3 sequence is 14 residues long. The J segment lost 8 bases and the V segment lost 4 bases, leaving 7 bases of the junction unmatched. The CDR3 loop is CASSLQGVWEKLFF. CDR3 in DNA: TGTGCCAGCAGTTTGCAGGGGGTTTGGGAAAAACTGTTTTTT.

This clonotype was seen many times. The chain employs TRBV5-6 and TRBJ2-1; D uncertain. Trimming pared 2 bases from V and 5 bases from J, leaving 17 bases between. The CDR3 consists of 16 residues. In germline, CDR1 is SGHDT, CDR2 YYEEEE. The CDR3 is CASSLLGVSVDNEQFF. The CDR3 nucleotides are TGTGCCAGCAGCTTATTGGGTGTATCCGTCGACAATGAGCAGTTCTTC. The full variable domain, in which reference TRBV5-6 and TRBJ2-1 provide the parts outside the CDR3, is DAGVTQSPTHLIKTRGQQVTLRCSPKSGHDTVSWYQQALGQGPQFIFQYYEEEERQRGNFPDRFSGHQFPNYSSELNVNALLLGDSALYLCASSLLGVSVDNEQFFGPGTRLTVL.

The V and J genes are TRBV28 and TRBJ2-7, with a weak D call TRBD1 (5 bases). Between the trimmed V and J ends, which lost 7 bases and 0 bases, there was a span of 13 bases. The V gene's germline CDR1 is MDHEN and CDR2 SYDVKM. The CDR3 consists of 14 residues. CDR3 bases: TGTGCCAGCAACCAGGGTCCCCTCTCCTACGAGCAGTACTTC. It specifies CASNQGPLSYEQYF. The complete variable domain, with remaining parts taken from reference TRBV28 and TRBJ2-7, reads DVKVTQSSRYLVKRTGEKVFLECVQDMDHENMFWYRQDPGLGLRLIYFSYDVKMKEKGDIPEGYSVSREKKERFSLILESASTNQTSMYLCASNQGPLSYEQYFGPGTRLTVT.

The sample holds a few counts of this clonotype. This sequence joins TRBV4-3 and TRBJ1-1; D uncertain. Germline CDR1 and CDR2: LGHNA and YSLEER. The CDR3 loop spans 16 amino acids. Trimming removed 1 base from V and 0 bases from J, with 12 bases in between. The CDR3 reads CASSQARTGLNTEAFF. Written as DNA, the CDR3 is TGCGCCAGCAGCCAAGCTCGTACGGGTCTGAACACTGAAGCTTTCTTT.

This sequence joins TRBV24-1 and TRBJ2-1; D perhaps matches TRBD1 (5 bases). The V gene's germline CDR1 is KGHDR and CDR2 SFDVKD. Trimming left V 3 bases short and J 8 bases short, with 16 bases between. The length of the CDR3 is 15 residues. Here the CDR3 reads CATSDHTSRAYEQFF. The CDR3 DNA reads as TGTGCCACCAGTGATCACACTTCCAGGGCATATGAGCAGTTCTTC.

This clonotype occurred a few times. CDR3 sequence (DNA): TGCGCCAGCAGCCGGGGACTAGCGGGGGGGGTCAACAATGAGCAGTTCTTC. Its translation is CASSRGLAGGVNNEQFF. J is TRBJ2-1 and V is TRBV4-3; 16 nucleotides line up with TRBD2. The germline V gene encodes CDR1 LGHNA and CDR2 YSLEER. This CDR3 has 17 residues. J was trimmed by 5 bases and V by 4 bases; bases with no gene match: 5.

V and J are TRBV15 and TRBJ1-5, with 9 nucleotides matching TRBD1. The length of the CDR3 is 14 residues. CDR1 is LNHNV and CDR2 is YYDKDF in the germline V gene (reference sequence). Unmatched junction bases numbered 3, after V lost 7 bases and J lost 2 bases. CDR3 in DNA: TGTGCCACCAACCGGGACAGGGGCAATCAGCCCCAGCATTTT. It encodes CATNRDRGNQPQHF.

This chain links TRBV2 with TRBJ2-7; 7 nucleotides align to TRBD2. The V segment lost 6 bases and the J segment 0 bases; nucleotides outside the gene matches: 2. Per the germline V gene, CDR1 is SNHLY and CDR2 is FYNNEI. There are 13 residues in the CDR3. The CDR3 region has the DNA TGTGCCAGCAGGGTAGCGGGCTCCTACGAGCAGTACTTC. It codes for CASRVAGSYEQYF.

This clonotype was detected ten times or more. The rearrangement uses TRBV24-1 and TRBJ2-1; either TRBD1 or TRBD2 may fit D (5 bases each). This CDR3 region has 13 residues. The V end was cut by 7 bases, the J end by 12 bases, with 18 bases between. Per germline, CDR1 KGHDR and CDR2 SFDVKD. DNA for the CDR3: TGTGCCACCAGCGTCCCGGGACGTGGATCGCAGTTCTTC. Amino acid sequence: CATSVPGRGSQFF.

This clonotype was counted between two and nine times. The chain uses TRBV7-2 and TRBJ2-1; 7 positions agree with TRBD2. The V gene's germline CDR1 is SGHTA and CDR2 FQGNSA. The CDR3 has 12 amino acids. V trimming: 6 bases; J trimming: 9 bases; junction bases outside the gene matches: 5. CDR3: CASRPLAPEQFF. DNA for the CDR3: TGTGCCAGCAGACCACTAGCGCCTGAGCAGTTCTTC.

This clonotype was picked up a small number of times. The DNA for the CDR3 is TGTGCCAGCAGTGAGACTAACTATGGCTACACCTTC. This encodes CASSETNYGYTF. V and J are TRBV2 and TRBJ1-2; D remains unclear. CDR1 and CDR2 from the germline V gene are SNHLY and FYNNEI. V was shortened by 3 bases and J by 0 bases, with 2 bases between the two germline ends. The CDR3 is 12 amino acids.

This clonotype was observed many times. The chain is built from TRBV6-2 or TRBV6-3 and TRBJ1-1, with TRBD1 as a possible D gene (6 bases). The V end lost 4 bases, the J end lost 4 bases, and 16 bases lay between the germline ends. Germline V gene lookup returns CDR1 MNHEY and CDR2 SVGEGT. The length of the CDR3 is 15 residues. The CDR3 loop reads CASSSPRRGATEAFF. The CDR3 nucleotides are TGTGCCAGCAGTTCTCCCCGTCGGGGGGCCACTGAAGCTTTCTTT.

The chain employs TRBV5-1 and TRBJ2-7; 8 bases line up with TRBD1. The CDR3 sequence is 14 residues long. The ends lost 4 bases at V and 7 bases at J; junction bases unmatched: 10. Germline V gives CDR1 SGHRS, CDR2 YFSETQ. The CDR3 region has the DNA TGCGCCAGCAGCCACGACCTTCGGGACAGGGAGCAGTACTTC. Translation: CASSHDLRDREQYF.

The V and J genes are TRBV7-2 and TRBJ2-7; D remains unclear. CDR3 length: 14 residues. CDR1 is SGHTA, CDR2 FQGNSA, per germline. V lost 2 bases and J lost 5, with 13 bases in between. CDR3 in amino acids: CASSLSTAFNEQYF. In nucleotides, the CDR3 is TGTGCCAGCAGCTTATCCACGGCCTTTAACGAGCAGTACTTC.

The chain uses TRBV7-9 and TRBJ2-5, with D perhaps TRBD1 (6 bases). The CDR3 runs 14 residues. Germline lookup yields CDR1 SEHNR and CDR2 FQNEAQ (reference sequence). The germline V and J ends were trimmed by 5 bases and 5 bases, with 15 bases remaining between them. CDR3 DNA: TGTGCCAGCAGCCCGGGACACGCAGGGGAGACCCAGTACTTC. Protein: CASSPGHAGETQYF.

The genes are TRBV2 and TRBJ1-6, with 9 nucleotides matching TRBD1. CDR1 and CDR2 (germline): SNHLY, FYNNEI. The ends lost 7 bases at V and 6 bases at J; junction bases unmatched: 7. The CDR3 spans 15 residues. The CDR3 sequence: CASTTLGQGNSPLHF. The CDR3 DNA is TGTGCCAGCACCACATTGGGACAGGGTAATTCACCCCTCCACTTT.

This rearrangement joins TRBV4-1 to TRBJ2-2; D gene unclear. The CDR3 is 12 amino acids. Trimming stripped 2 bases from V and 8 bases from J, with 6 bases between. Looked up from germline, CDR1 is MGHRA and CDR2 is YSYEKL. In DNA, the CDR3 is TGCGCCAGCAGCCAATGGGGAGGGGAGCTGTTTTTT. It yields the protein CASSQWGGELFF.

The chain uses TRBV19 and TRBJ1-1; no definite D call. This CDR3 has 13 amino acids. CDR1 and CDR2 (germline): LNHDA, SQIVND (reference sequence). The ends were cut back, 0 bases at V and 10 bases at J, with 12 bases in the middle. The CDR3 region is CASSIEAGSGAFF. In DNA, the CDR3 is TGTGCCAGTAGTATAGAGGCGGGGAGTGGAGCTTTCTTT.